This entry describes one T cell receptor (beta chain). This sample is part of a study of blood T cell repertoires in COVID-19. The CDR3 contains 15 residues. The germline gives CDR1 LNHDA, CDR2 SQIVND (reference sequence). The germline V and J ends were trimmed by 3 bases and 1 base, with 12 bases remaining between them. Authors' methods: Estimation of nucleated cell counts was performed using reference gene primer amplification. The table came from immunoSEQ multiplex PCR; TCRdb's copy has only in-frame clones and leaves some out. The V and J calls and clone size are taken from that table; D and trimming were inferred from the DNA. The sample includes around 200,000 clones, over 80% of them seen just once. The cohort comprised adults aged roughly 18 to 90 years residing in 20 to 30 US areas. Two negative PCRs, clearance, or symptom resolution had been documented for recovered Cohort 3 donors.

The sample consisted of PBMCs or T cells enriched from blood (not recorded which). J is TRBJ1-1 and V is TRBV19, with a possible D match to TRBD1 (5 bases). This clonotype was sampled from a man aged 25-45 years who had recovered from COVID-19. This chain's CDR3 is CASSIRDFGNTEAFF. CDR3 sequence (DNA): TGTGCCAGTAGTATCCGGGACTTCGGGAACACTGAAGCTTTCTTT.